This section outlines one T cell receptor beta chain sequence together with its context. This entry comes from a study of blood T cell repertoires in COVID-19. Study information: Acute-phase and convalescent COVID-19 samples originated in the United States, Italy and Spain.

Authors' processing steps: Quantification of nucleated cells was approximated via reference gene primer amplification. Generated by immunoSEQ multiplex PCR, the TCRdb table keeps only in-frame clones and is missing some. For V, J and clone size, that table is used; D and trimming come from the DNA. Among 200,000 to 250,000 clones listed, around 91% were seen once. The CDR3 covers 15 residues. Germline CDR1 reads SGHRS; CDR2 reads YFSETQ. V was cut by 2 bases and J by 10 bases, with 21 bases left in between. The sequence derives from a woman aged 40-49 years with acute or convalescent COVID-19. The rearrangement uses TRBV5-1 and TRBJ1-1, with D tentatively TRBD1 (6 bases). The source material was peripheral blood. The CDR3 protein is CASSLDGQIREGAFF. CDR3 bases: TGCGCCAGCAGCTTAGACGGACAGATCCGGGAGGGAGCTTTCTTT.